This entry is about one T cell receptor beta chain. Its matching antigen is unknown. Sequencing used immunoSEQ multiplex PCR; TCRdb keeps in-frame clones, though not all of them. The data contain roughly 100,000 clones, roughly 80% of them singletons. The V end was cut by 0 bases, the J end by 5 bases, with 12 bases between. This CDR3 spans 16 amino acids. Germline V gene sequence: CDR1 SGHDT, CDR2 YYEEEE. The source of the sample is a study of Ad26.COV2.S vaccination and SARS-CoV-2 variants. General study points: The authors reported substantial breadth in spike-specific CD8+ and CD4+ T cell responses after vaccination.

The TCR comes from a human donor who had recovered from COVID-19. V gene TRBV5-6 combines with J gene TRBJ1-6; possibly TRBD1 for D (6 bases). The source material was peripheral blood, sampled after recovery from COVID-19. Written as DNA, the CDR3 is TGTGCCAGCAGCTTGGCCCGGGGGCCCCATAATTCACCCCTCCACTTT. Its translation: CASSLARGPHNSPLHF.